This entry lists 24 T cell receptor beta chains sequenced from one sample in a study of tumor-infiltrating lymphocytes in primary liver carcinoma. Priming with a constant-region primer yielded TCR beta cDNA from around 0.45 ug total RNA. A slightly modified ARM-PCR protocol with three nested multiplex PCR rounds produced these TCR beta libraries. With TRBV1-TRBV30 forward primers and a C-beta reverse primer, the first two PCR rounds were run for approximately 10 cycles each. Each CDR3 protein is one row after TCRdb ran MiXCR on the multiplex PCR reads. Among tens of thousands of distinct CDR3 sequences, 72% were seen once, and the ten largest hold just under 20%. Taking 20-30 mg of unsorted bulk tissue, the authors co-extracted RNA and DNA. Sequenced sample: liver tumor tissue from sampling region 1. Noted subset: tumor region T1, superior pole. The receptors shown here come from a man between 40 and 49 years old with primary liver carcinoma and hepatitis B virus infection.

Here the CDR3 reads CSIRLAGYYNEQFF. The CDR3 nucleotides are TGCAGCATTCGACTAGCGGGCTACTACAATGAGCAGTTCTTC. This chain connects TRBV29-1 to TRBJ2-1, with TRBD2 identical over 10 bases. Germline values: CDR1 SQVTM, CDR2 ANQGSEA. The CDR3 has 14 residues. Germline trimming cut 8 bases from V and 3 bases from J; bases unmatched to any gene: 7.

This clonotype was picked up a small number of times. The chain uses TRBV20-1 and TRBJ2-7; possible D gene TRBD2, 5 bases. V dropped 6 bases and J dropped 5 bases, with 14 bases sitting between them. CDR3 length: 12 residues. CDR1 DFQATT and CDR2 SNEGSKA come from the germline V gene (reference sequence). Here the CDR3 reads CSAPIAQNEQYF. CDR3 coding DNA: TGCAGTGCCCCGATAGCGCAGAACGAGCAGTACTTC.

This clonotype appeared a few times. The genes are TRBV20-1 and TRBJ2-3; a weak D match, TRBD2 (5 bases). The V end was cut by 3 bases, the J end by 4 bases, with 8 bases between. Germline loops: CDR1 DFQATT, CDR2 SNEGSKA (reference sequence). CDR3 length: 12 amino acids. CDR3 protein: CSASGNADTQYF. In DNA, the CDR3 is TGCAGTGCTAGCGGGAATGCAGATACGCAGTATTTT.

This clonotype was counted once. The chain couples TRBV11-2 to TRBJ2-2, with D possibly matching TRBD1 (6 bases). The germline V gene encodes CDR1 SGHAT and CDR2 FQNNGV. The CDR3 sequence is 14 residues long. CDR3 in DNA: TGTGTCGGCAGCCCAGGGGAAAACACCGGGGAGCTGTTTTTT. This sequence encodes CVGSPGENTGELFF.

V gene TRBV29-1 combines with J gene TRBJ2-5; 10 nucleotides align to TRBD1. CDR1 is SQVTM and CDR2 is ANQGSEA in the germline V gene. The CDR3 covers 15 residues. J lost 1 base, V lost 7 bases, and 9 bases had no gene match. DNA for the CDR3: TGCAGCGATCCTGGGGACAGGGGACGCCAAGAGACCCAGTACTTC. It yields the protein CSDPGDRGRQETQYF.

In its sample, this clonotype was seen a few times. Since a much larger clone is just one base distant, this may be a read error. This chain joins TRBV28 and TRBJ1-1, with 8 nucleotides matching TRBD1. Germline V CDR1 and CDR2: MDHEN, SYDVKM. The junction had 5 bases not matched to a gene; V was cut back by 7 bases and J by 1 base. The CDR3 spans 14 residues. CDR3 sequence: CASNSGQGNTEAFF. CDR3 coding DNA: TGTGCCAGCAATTCTGGACAGGGGAACACTGAAGCTTTCTTT.

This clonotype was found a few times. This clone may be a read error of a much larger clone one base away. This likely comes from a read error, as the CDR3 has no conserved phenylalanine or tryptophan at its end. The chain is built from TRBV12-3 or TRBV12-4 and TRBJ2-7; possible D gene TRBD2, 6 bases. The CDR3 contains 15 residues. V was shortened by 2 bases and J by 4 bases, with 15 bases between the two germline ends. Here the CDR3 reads CASSLKAGPRYEQYL. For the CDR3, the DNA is TGTGCCAGCAGTTTAAAGGCGGGGCCAAGATACGAGCAGTACCTC.

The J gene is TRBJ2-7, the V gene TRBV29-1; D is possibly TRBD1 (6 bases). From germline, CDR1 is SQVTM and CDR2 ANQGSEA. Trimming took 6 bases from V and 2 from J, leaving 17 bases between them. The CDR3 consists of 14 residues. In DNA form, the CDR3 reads TGCAGCGTCATAACAGGGAGCAGCCCCTACGAGCAGTACTTC. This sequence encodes CSVITGSSPYEQYF.

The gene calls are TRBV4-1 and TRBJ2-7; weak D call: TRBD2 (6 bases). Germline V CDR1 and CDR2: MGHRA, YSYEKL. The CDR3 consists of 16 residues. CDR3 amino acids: CAGSQERAGSGYEQYF. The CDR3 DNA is TGCGCGGGCAGCCAAGAGAGGGCGGGAAGTGGCTACGAGCAGTACTTC.

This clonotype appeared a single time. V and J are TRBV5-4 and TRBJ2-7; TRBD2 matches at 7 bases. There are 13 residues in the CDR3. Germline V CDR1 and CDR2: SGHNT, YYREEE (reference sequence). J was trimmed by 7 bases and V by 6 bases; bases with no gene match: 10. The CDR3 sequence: CASNSRTSREQYF. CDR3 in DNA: TGTGCCAGCAACTCAAGGACTAGTCGTGAGCAGTACTTC.

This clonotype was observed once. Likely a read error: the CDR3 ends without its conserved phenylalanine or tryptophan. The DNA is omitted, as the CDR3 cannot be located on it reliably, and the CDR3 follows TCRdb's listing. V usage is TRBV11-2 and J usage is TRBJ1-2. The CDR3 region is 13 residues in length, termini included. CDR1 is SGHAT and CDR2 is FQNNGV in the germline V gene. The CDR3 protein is CTSSLEGNYGCTL.

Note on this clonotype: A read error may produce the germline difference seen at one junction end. The CDR3 DNA reads as TGTGCCAGCAGCTTAGTCGTTCAGACCGAGGAGCTGTTTTTT. This translates into CASSLVVQTEELFF. The chain has TRBV7-9 and TRBJ2-2; D remains ambiguous. The CDR3 contains 14 residues. Looked up from germline, CDR1 is SEHNR and CDR2 is FQNEAQ (reference sequence).

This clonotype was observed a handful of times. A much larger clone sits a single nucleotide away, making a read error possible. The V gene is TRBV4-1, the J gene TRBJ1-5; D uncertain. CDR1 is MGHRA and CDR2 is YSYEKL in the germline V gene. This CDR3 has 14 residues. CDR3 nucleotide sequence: TGCGCCAGCAGCCAGGGGTATAGCAATCGGCCCCAGCATTTT. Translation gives CASSQGYSNRPQHF.

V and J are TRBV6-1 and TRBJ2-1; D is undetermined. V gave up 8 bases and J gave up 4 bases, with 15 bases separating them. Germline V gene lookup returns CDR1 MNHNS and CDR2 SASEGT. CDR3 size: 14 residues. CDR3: CASWPRPQYNEQFF. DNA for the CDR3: TGTGCCAGCTGGCCTCGACCCCAATACAATGAGCAGTTCTTC.

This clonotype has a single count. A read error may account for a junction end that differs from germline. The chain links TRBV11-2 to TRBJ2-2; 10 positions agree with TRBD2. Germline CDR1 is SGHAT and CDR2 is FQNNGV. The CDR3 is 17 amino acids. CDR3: CASSPNAGLANTRELFF. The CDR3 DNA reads TGTGCCAGCAGCCCCAATGCGGGACTAGCGAACACCAGGGAGCTGTTTTTT.

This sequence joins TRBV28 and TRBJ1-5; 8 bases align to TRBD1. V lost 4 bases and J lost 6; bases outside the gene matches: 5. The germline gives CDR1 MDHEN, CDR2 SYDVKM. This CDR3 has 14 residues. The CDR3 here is CASSSQGAVQPQHF. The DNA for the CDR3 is TGTGCCAGCAGTTCGCAGGGGGCGGTTCAGCCCCAGCATTTT.

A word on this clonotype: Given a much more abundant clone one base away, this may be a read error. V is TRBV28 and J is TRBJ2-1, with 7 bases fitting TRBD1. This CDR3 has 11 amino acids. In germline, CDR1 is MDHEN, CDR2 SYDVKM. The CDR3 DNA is TGTACCAGCAGTTCAGGGGGTGAGCAGTTCTTC. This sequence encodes CTSSSGGEQFF.

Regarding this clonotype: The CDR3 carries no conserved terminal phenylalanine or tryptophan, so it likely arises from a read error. In DNA form, the CDR3 reads TGCGCCAGCAGTCAAAGTTCCCGGGGGACTGAAGCTTTCTAT. Protein sequence: CASSQSSRGTEAFY. This chain connects TRBV12-3 or TRBV12-4 to TRBJ1-1, with D maybe TRBD1 (5 bases). The CDR3 runs 14 residues.

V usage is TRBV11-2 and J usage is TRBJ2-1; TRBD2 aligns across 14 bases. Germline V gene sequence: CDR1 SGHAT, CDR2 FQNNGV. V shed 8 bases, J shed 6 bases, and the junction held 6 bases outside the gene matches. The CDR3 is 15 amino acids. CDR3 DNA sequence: TGTGCCAGCCACTGGACTAGCGGGAGGTCCAATGAGCAGTTCTTC. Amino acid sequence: CASHWTSGRSNEQFF.

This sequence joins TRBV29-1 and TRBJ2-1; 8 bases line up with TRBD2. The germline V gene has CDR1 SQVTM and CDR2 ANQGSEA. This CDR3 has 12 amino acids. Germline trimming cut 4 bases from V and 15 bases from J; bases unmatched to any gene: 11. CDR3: CSVVLAGVRLFF. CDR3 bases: TGCAGCGTTGTTCTAGCGGGTGTGCGGCTGTTCTTC.

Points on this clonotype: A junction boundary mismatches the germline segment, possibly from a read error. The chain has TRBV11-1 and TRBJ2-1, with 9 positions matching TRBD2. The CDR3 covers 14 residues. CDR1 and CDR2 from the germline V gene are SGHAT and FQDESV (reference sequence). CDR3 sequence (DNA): TGTGCCAGCAGCCCTAGCGGGAACGTAAGGGGGAAGTACTTC. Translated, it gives CASSPSGNVRGKYF.

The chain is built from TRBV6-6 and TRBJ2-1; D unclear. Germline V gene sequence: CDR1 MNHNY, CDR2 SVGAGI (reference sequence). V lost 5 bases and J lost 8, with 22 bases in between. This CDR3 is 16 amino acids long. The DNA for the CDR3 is TGTGCCAGCAGTCTTATTCGCCGACATCCAGGATATGAGCAGTTCTTC. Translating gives CASSLIRRHPGYEQFF.

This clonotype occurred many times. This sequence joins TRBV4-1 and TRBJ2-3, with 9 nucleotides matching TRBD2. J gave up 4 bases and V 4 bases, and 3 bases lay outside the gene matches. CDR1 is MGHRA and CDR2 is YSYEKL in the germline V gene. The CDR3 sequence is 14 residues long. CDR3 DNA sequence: TGCGCCAGCAGCCGGACTAGCGACGCAGATACGCAGTATTTT. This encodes CASSRTSDADTQYF.

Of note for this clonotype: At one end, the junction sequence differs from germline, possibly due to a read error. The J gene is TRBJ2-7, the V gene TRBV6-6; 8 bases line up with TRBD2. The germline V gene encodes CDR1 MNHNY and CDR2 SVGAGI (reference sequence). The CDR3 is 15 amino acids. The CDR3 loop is CASTYRDGRASEQYF. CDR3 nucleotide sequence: TGTGCCAGCACTTACCGGGACGGGAGGGCCAGCGAGCAGTACTTC.